This T cell receptor (beta chain) was recorded in a study of regulatory T cells in long-lasting Graves disease. Germline-derived CDR1 and CDR2 are LGHDT and YNNKEL (reference sequence). J gave up 2 bases and V 7 bases, and 7 bases lay outside the gene matches. There are 15 residues in the CDR3. Time point given: newly diagnosed GD, antithyroid drugs for less than 3 months. The authors made the TCR library using RNA they extracted from PBMCs. The table lists this clonotype with many counts. Arm-PCR with iRepertoire HTBI primers amplified the CDR3 regions for these TCR beta libraries. From the multiplex PCR reads, TCRdb called clonotypes with MiXCR, one entry per CDR3 protein. The table lists over 450,000 distinct CDR3 sequences, 9.5% to 15% of them singletons. These data also featured in a second study, about T cells in Graves' hyperthyroidism and ophthalmopathy.

The origin of this receptor is a woman in her thirties with Graves disease. The chain employs TRBV3-1 and TRBJ2-2; 7 bases are a match to TRBD1. This specimen was peripheral blood mononuclear cells (PBMCs), taken at new diagnosis, from a patient treated with antithyroid drugs. CDR3 protein: CASIPGTVNTGELFF. The CDR3 DNA reads as TGTGCCAGCATTCCCGGGACAGTAAACACCGGGGAGCTGTTTTTT. Using reference TRBV3-1 and TRBJ2-2 for the parts outside the CDR3, the full variable domain is DTAVSQTPKYLVTQMGNDKSIKCEQNLGHDTMYWYKQDSKKFLKIMFSYNNKELIINETVPNRFSPKSPDKAHLNLHINSLELGDSAVYFCASIPGTVNTGELFFGEGSRLTVL.